Listed below are T cell receptor beta chains from one sample, sequenced in a study of identical twins. A single record per CDR3 protein comes from TCRdb applying MiXCR to the 5' RACE reads. The sample yields about 570,000 distinct CDR3 sequences, more than 9% seen once. The data were also submitted as part of a second study, on yellow fever vaccine responses in identical twins.

The material sequenced was PBMCs. The receptors were gathered from a woman aged 18 to 35 in good health. Both conserved end residues are part of each CDR3. D genes are given only for firm matches. Not all rows give a size; the values are once, few, many and, for expanded clones, a class.

V: TRBV4-3
D: -
J: TRBJ2-7
size: few
CDR3: CASSQVPGLEQYF
DNA: TGCGCCAGCAGCCAAGTTCCGGGTTTAGAGCAGTACTTC

V: TRBV12-3/TRBV12-4
D: -
J: TRBJ2-5
size: many
CDR3: CASSLSSGAQETQYF
DNA: TGTGCCAGCAGTTTATCTTCGGGAGCCCAGGAGACCCAGTACTTC

V: TRBV3-1
D: -
J: TRBJ2-1
size: few
CDR3: CASSQVGGTSYNEQFF
DNA: TGTGCCAGCAGCCAAGTTGGCGGGACCTCCTACAATGAGCAGTTCTTC

V: TRBV4-2
D: -
J: TRBJ2-1
size: -
CDR3: CASSQDVEENEQFF
DNA: TGTGCCAGCAGCCAAGATGTTGAGGAGAATGAGCAGTTCTTC

V: TRBV3-1
D: -
J: TRBJ2-5
size: many
CDR3: CASSRDHGIQETQYF
DNA: TGTGCCAGCAGTCGGGACCACGGGATCCAAGAGACCCAGTACTTC

V: TRBV25-1
D: -
J: TRBJ2-2
size: few
CDR3: CASSADPDTGELFF
DNA: TGTGCCAGCAGCGCGGACCCGGACACCGGGGAGCTGTTTTTT

V: TRBV7-2
D: -
J: TRBJ2-7
size: many
CDR3: CASSMIGGSSYEQYF
DNA: TGTGCCAGCAGCATGATAGGAGGGTCCTCCTACGAGCAGTACTTC

V: TRBV20-1
D: TRBD1
J: TRBJ2-7
size: many
CDR3: CSAWTGDSYEQYF
DNA: TGCAGTGCATGGACAGGGGATTCCTACGAGCAGTACTTC

V: TRBV7-9
D: TRBD2
J: TRBJ2-1
size: few
CDR3: CASSITSGGVYNEQFF
DNA: TGTGCCAGCAGCATTACTAGCGGGGGTGTCTACAATGAGCAGTTCTTC

V: TRBV9
D: -
J: TRBJ2-5
size: -
CDR3: CASSAPGPLSETQYF
DNA: TGTGCCAGCAGCGCTCCGGGACCTTTGTCAGAGACCCAGTACTTC

V: TRBV20-1
D: TRBD1
J: TRBJ1-5
size: -
CDR3: CSAWTGGYNQPQHF
DNA: TGCAGTGCCTGGACAGGGGGATACAATCAGCCCCAGCATTTT

V: TRBV7-2
D: TRBD1
J: TRBJ1-1
size: many
CDR3: CASSLQGASEAFF
DNA: TGTGCCAGCAGCTTACAGGGGGCCTCGGAAGCTTTCTTT

V: TRBV6-5
D: TRBD2
J: TRBJ2-1
size: many
CDR3: CASSYSWTSGSTNEQFF
DNA: TGTGCCAGCAGTTACTCTTGGACTAGCGGTTCGACCAATGAGCAGTTCTTC

V: TRBV5-1
D: -
J: TRBJ1-1
size: -
CDR3: CASSPVSVNTEAFF
DNA: TGCGCCAGCAGCCCGGTTTCGGTGAACACTGAAGCTTTCTTT

V: TRBV18
D: -
J: TRBJ2-3
size: -
CDR3: CASSPLGRGTDTQYF
DNA: TGTGCCAGCTCACCACTCGGCAGGGGCACAGATACGCAGTATTTT

V: TRBV12-3/TRBV12-4
D: -
J: TRBJ2-5
size: many
CDR3: CASSFRGSGTTPTQYF
DNA: TGTGCCAGCAGTTTTAGGGGTTCCGGGACCACTCCGACCCAGTACTTC

V: TRBV30
D: -
J: TRBJ2-1
size: few
CDR3: CAWRSRERSYNEQFF
DNA: TGTGCCTGGAGATCGAGGGAGAGGTCCTACAATGAGCAGTTCTTC

V: TRBV12-3/TRBV12-4
D: TRBD1
J: TRBJ1-4
size: many
CDR3: CASSPGTGVEKLFF
DNA: TGTGCCAGCAGTCCCGGGACAGGGGTTGAAAAACTGTTTTTT

V: TRBV7-2
D: TRBD1
J: TRBJ2-1
size: few
CDR3: CASSFWAGGMNEQFF
DNA: TGTGCCAGCAGCTTCTGGGCAGGGGGCATGAATGAGCAGTTCTTC

V: TRBV3-1
D: TRBD1
J: TRBJ1-1
size: many
CDR3: CASSPRDRVHEAFF
DNA: TGTGCCAGCAGCCCCCGGGACAGGGTCCATGAAGCTTTCTTT

V: TRBV28
D: -
J: TRBJ1-5
size: few
CDR3: CASSLEGWENQPQHF
DNA: TGTGCCAGCAGTTTAGAGGGTTGGGAGAATCAGCCCCAGCATTTT

V: TRBV9
D: -
J: TRBJ2-3
size: few
CDR3: CASSVDSGYF
DNA: TGTGCCAGCAGCGTAGATTCGGGGTATTTT

V: TRBV5-1
D: -
J: TRBJ1-4
size: many
CDR3: CASSPTLPTNEKLFF
DNA: TGCGCCAGCAGCCCGACTCTGCCGACTAATGAAAAACTGTTTTTT

V: TRBV6-5
D: TRBD1
J: TRBJ1-1
size: -
CDR3: CASSWRPGQGNTEAFF
DNA: TGTGCCAGCAGTTGGCGGCCGGGACAGGGAAACACTGAAGCTTTCTTT

V: TRBV6-1
D: TRBD2
J: TRBJ2-7
size: -
CDR3: CASRPSGTISYEQYF
DNA: TGTGCCAGCAGGCCCTCGGGGACTATCTCCTACGAGCAGTACTTC

V: TRBV7-9
D: TRBD1
J: TRBJ2-1
size: few
CDR3: CASSSLSGGRGYNEQFF
DNA: TGTGCCAGCAGCTCCCTCTCCGGAGGCAGGGGGTACAATGAGCAGTTCTTC

V: TRBV5-1
D: -
J: TRBJ1-2
size: many
CDR3: CASSLQGSYTF
DNA: TGCGCCAGCAGCTTGCAGGGGAGCTACACCTTC

V: TRBV7-2
D: -
J: TRBJ2-3
size: many
CDR3: CASSLIPGETDTQYF
DNA: TGTGCCAGCAGCTTAATACCGGGGGAAACAGATACGCAGTATTTT

V: TRBV7-2
D: -
J: TRBJ2-1
size: few
CDR3: CASSLDPVDNEQFF
DNA: TGTGCCAGCAGCTTAGACCCGGTCGACAATGAGCAGTTCTTC

V: TRBV20-1
D: -
J: TRBJ2-5
size: -
CDR3: CSARDSRRGTLETQYF
DNA: TGCAGTGCTAGAGACAGCCGGCGGGGAACATTAGAGACCCAGTACTTC

V: TRBV6-1
D: TRBD1
J: TRBJ2-5
size: few
CDR3: CASSRTGQSLIPQETQYF
DNA: TGTGCCAGCAGCCGAACGGGACAGTCTTTAATTCCCCAAGAGACCCAGTACTTC

V: TRBV6-2/TRBV6-3
D: TRBD1
J: TRBJ2-3
size: -
CDR3: CASNRGSDTQYF
DNA: TGTGCCAGCAACAGGGGTTCAGATACGCAGTATTTT

V: TRBV29-1
D: -
J: TRBJ2-5
size: few
CDR3: CSVRSGWETQYF
DNA: TGCAGCGTACGGTCCGGGTGGGAGACCCAGTACTTC

V: TRBV20-1
D: -
J: TRBJ2-1
size: -
CDR3: CSATEIEPSMENEQFF
DNA: TGCAGTGCTACGGAAATCGAGCCGAGTATGGAGAATGAGCAGTTCTTC

V: TRBV6-2/TRBV6-3
D: TRBD1
J: TRBJ2-7
size: many
CDR3: CATSGQGYEQYF
DNA: TGTGCCACATCGGGACAGGGTTACGAGCAGTACTTC

V: TRBV7-8
D: -
J: TRBJ1-1
size: few
CDR3: CASSLSKGFTEAFF
DNA: TGTGCCAGCAGCTTAAGTAAGGGGTTCACTGAAGCTTTCTTT

V: TRBV9
D: -
J: TRBJ1-3
size: many
CDR3: CASSPLPLLGNTIYF
DNA: TGTGCCAGCAGCCCCCTTCCCTTACTCGGAAACACCATATATTTT

V: TRBV12-5
D: -
J: TRBJ2-3
size: -
CDR3: CASGLASPAAGTDTQYF
DNA: TGTGCTAGTGGTTTGGCCAGCCCGGCTGCAGGCACAGATACGCAGTATTTT

V: TRBV20-1
D: TRBD2
J: TRBJ2-7
size: -
CDR3: CSARDAVSGSINEQYF
DNA: TGCAGTGCTAGAGATGCTGTTAGCGGGAGTATCAACGAGCAGTACTTC

V: TRBV3-1
D: -
J: TRBJ2-5
size: few
CDR3: CASSQEGIGGQETQYF
DNA: TGTGCCAGCAGCCAAGAAGGGATAGGAGGGCAAGAGACCCAGTACTTC

V: TRBV2
D: TRBD2
J: TRBJ2-5
size: few
CDR3: CASSELAGAGETQYF
DNA: TGTGCCAGCAGTGAGCTAGCGGGGGCTGGAGAGACCCAGTACTTC

V: TRBV18
D: -
J: TRBJ2-3
size: -
CDR3: CASSRDGAGTDTQYF
DNA: TGTGCCAGCTCAAGGGACGGGGCGGGCACAGATACGCAGTATTTT

V: TRBV20-1
D: -
J: TRBJ2-5
size: -
CDR3: CSAPDIPETQYF
DNA: TGCAGTGCCCCTGACATTCCAGAGACCCAGTACTTC

V: TRBV5-1
D: TRBD1
J: TRBJ1-6
size: -
CDR3: CASSLGDRGLTPLHF
DNA: TGCGCCAGCAGCTTGGGAGACAGGGGGCTAACACCCCTCCACTTT

V: TRBV25-1
D: -
J: TRBJ2-7
size: -
CDR3: CASSEMGQYRHHTYEQYF
DNA: TGTGCCAGCAGTGAAATGGGGCAATATCGGCATCATACCTACGAGCAGTACTTC

V: TRBV6-2/TRBV6-3
D: TRBD2
J: TRBJ2-4
size: -
CDR3: CASSTRTNIGSGRSAKNIQYF
DNA: TGTGCCAGCAGTACCAGGACCAATATCGGTAGCGGGAGGTCGGCCAAAAACATTCAGTACTTC

V: TRBV9
D: TRBD2
J: TRBJ2-5
size: once
CDR3: CASSVLAGETQYF
DNA: TGTGCCAGCAGCGTCCTAGCGGGGGAGACCCAGTACTTC

V: TRBV6-4
D: -
J: TRBJ2-6
size: few
CDR3: CASSEASGAGANVLTF
DNA: TGTGCCAGCAGTGAAGCCTCGGGAGCTGGGGCCAACGTCCTGACTTTC

V: TRBV27
D: TRBD1
J: TRBJ2-4
size: many
CDR3: CASSLRSPGGPNIQYF
DNA: TGTGCCAGCAGTTTACGTTCCCCAGGGGGCCCTAACATTCAGTACTTC

V: TRBV20-1
D: TRBD2
J: TRBJ2-7
size: -
CDR3: CSLPLAGGGHEQYF
DNA: TGCAGTCTACCCTTAGCGGGGGGCGGGCACGAGCAGTACTTC

V: TRBV20-1
D: TRBD1
J: TRBJ1-1
size: few
CDR3: CSASVRGMNTEAFF
DNA: TGCAGTGCTAGTGTCAGGGGGATGAACACTGAAGCTTTCTTT

V: TRBV6-2/TRBV6-3
D: TRBD2
J: TRBJ2-7
size: many
CDR3: CASGRDYEQYF
DNA: TGTGCCAGCGGGAGGGACTACGAGCAGTACTTC

V: TRBV7-9
D: -
J: TRBJ1-1
size: many
CDR3: CASSLPVTEAFF
DNA: TGTGCCAGCAGCTTACCAGTTACTGAAGCTTTCTTT

V: TRBV7-9
D: -
J: TRBJ2-7
size: many
CDR3: CASSRDWEQYF
DNA: TGTGCCAGCAGCCGTGACTGGGAGCAGTACTTC

V: TRBV5-8
D: TRBD1
J: TRBJ2-2
size: -
CDR3: CASSLRWTGGIGELFF
DNA: TGTGCCAGCAGCTTGAGGTGGACAGGGGGCATCGGGGAGCTGTTTTTT

V: TRBV24-1
D: TRBD1
J: TRBJ2-5
size: few
CDR3: CATSDPLTGEEEETQYF
DNA: TGTGCCACCAGTGATCCCCTGACAGGGGAAGAAGAAGAGACCCAGTACTTC

V: TRBV7-8
D: TRBD2
J: TRBJ2-1
size: -
CDR3: CASSLARTSGAYNEQFF
DNA: TGTGCCAGCAGCTTAGCGAGGACTAGCGGGGCCTACAATGAGCAGTTCTTC